A single sample is the source of the 15 T cell receptor beta chains below, sequenced in a study of shared clonotypes between healthy human individuals. TCRdb keeps only in-frame clones here, not all; method: immunoSEQ multiplex PCR. Among some 690,000 clones, about 90% were seen once, and the ten largest hold 34%. Sequencing used memory CD8+ T cells from PBMCs. Subset denoted: CD45RO+ cells pooled with CCR7-negative TemRA cells. The origin of the receptors is a man between 18 and 35 years old in good health. Some clones in this sample may be carry-over from other donors' samples.

The rearrangement links TRBV27 to TRBJ2-7; TRBD1 might be the D (6 bases). Trimming left V 6 bases short and J 2 bases short, with 20 bases between. The CDR3 contains 16 residues. Germline CDR1 is MNHEY and CDR2 is SMNVEV (reference sequence). The CDR3 nucleotides read TGTGCCAGCAGCCTTGCTGGCACAGGGTGGGCCTACGAGCAGTACTTC. Amino acid sequence: CASSLAGTGWAYEQYF.

The chain combines TRBV7-9 with TRBJ2-3, with D possibly TRBD2 on 5 matching bases. Germline V gene lookup returns CDR1 SEHNR and CDR2 FQNEAQ (reference sequence). Trimming cost V 5 bases and J 4 bases, with 16 bases left between them. The CDR3 covers 15 residues. In nucleotides, the CDR3 is TGTGCCAGCAGCCCGTGGACTTTAGCCCCAGATACGCAGTATTTT. Amino acid sequence: CASSPWTLAPDTQYF.

The chain employs TRBV5-1 and TRBJ1-3; a weak D match, TRBD1 (6 bases). Germline V gene sequence: CDR1 SGHRS, CDR2 YFSETQ. The CDR3 covers 12 residues. Trimming pared 9 bases from V and 1 base from J, leaving 8 bases between. The CDR3 nucleotides are TGCGCCACCAGGGGTTCTGGAAACACCATATATTTT. It yields the protein CATRGSGNTIYF.

The rearrangement links TRBV9 to TRBJ2-2, with D possibly matching TRBD1 (7 bases). The CDR3 covers 16 residues. Germline V CDR1 and CDR2: SGDLS, YYNGEE. Trimming took off 3 bases at V and 0 bases at J, with 12 bases between the two ends. CDR3 amino acids: CASSAPGGTNTGELFF. The CDR3 nucleotides read TGTGCCAGCAGCGCCCCAGGGGGGACGAACACCGGGGAGCTGTTTTTT. The full variable domain, in which reference TRBV9 and TRBJ2-2 provide the parts outside the CDR3, is DSGVTQTPKHLITATGQRVTLRCSPRSGDLSVYWYQQSLDQGLQFLIQYYNGEERAKGNILERFSAQQFPDLHSELNLSSLELGDSALYFCASSAPGGTNTGELFFGEGSRLTVL.

The rearrangement uses TRBV4-1 and TRBJ2-1; a weak D match, TRBD1 (6 bases). The CDR3 runs 15 residues. The V gene lost 1 base and the J gene lost 7 bases, with 14 bases spanning the gap. Germline V gives CDR1 MGHRA, CDR2 YSYEKL. The CDR3 loop reads CASSQVGGIGNEQFF. DNA of the CDR3: TGCGCCAGCAGCCAAGTAGGGGGAATTGGGAATGAGCAGTTCTTC.

This clone has only one observation. CDR3 loop: CASRNRDLYGYTF. The CDR3 DNA follows: TGTGCCAGCAGGAACAGAGATCTCTATGGCTACACCTTC. The chain links TRBV6-5 to TRBJ1-2; D gene uncertain. The V end was cut by 6 bases, the J end by 4 bases, with 12 bases between. This CDR3 contains 13 residues. CDR1 is MNHEY and CDR2 is SVGAGI in the germline V gene.

The chain joins TRBV6-5 to TRBJ2-1; 8 nucleotides align to TRBD1. Trimming cost V 2 bases and J 7 bases; bases outside gene matches: 7. CDR3 size: 15 residues. Germline CDR1 and CDR2: MNHEY and SVGAGI. This CDR3 is CASSYGQGMKNEQFF. DNA of the CDR3: TGTGCCAGCAGTTACGGACAGGGTATGAAGAATGAGCAGTTCTTC.

V is TRBV10-2 and J is TRBJ2-6, with TRBD2 matching 7 bases. The CDR3 is made up of 16 amino acids. CDR1 and CDR2 from the germline V gene are WSHSY and SAAADI. The trim removed 8 bases at V and 1 base at J, leaving 8 bases unmatched. The CDR3 region has the DNA TGCGCCAGCGGGGGGGAGATCGGATCTGGGGCCAACGTCCTGACTTTC. It is translated as CASGGEIGSGANVLTF.

The J gene is TRBJ2-7, the V gene TRBV5-1; D could derive from TRBD1 or TRBD2 (5 bases each). V lost 0 bases to trimming and J lost 2 bases, with 12 bases between them. CDR3 length: 15 amino acids. The V gene's germline CDR1 is SGHRS and CDR2 YFSETQ. The CDR3 DNA reads as TGCGCCAGCAGCTTGGAGGGGACGGACACCTACGAGCAGTACTTC. It specifies CASSLEGTDTYEQYF.

This rearrangement joins TRBV29-1 to TRBJ1-2; no definite D call. From germline, CDR1 is SQVTM and CDR2 ANQGSEA. The CDR3 length is 12 residues. Trimming removed 6 bases at V and 8 bases at J, with 16 bases between. The CDR3 loop reads CSVALSEGGYTF. The CDR3 DNA reads as TGCAGCGTCGCCCTTTCCGAAGGCGGCTACACCTTC. Based on the CDR3 plus reference TRBV29-1 and TRBJ1-2, the full variable domain is SAVISQKPSRDICQRGTSLTIQCQVDSQVTMMFWYRQQPGQSLTLIATANQGSEATYESGFVIDKFPISRPNLTFSTLTVSNMSPEDSSIYLCSVALSEGGYTFGSGTRLTVV.

The chain combines TRBV7-2 with TRBJ2-4, with 8 bases lining up with TRBD2. The CDR3 contains 17 residues. V lost 7 bases and J lost 6; bases outside the gene matches: 17. Germline CDR1 reads SGHTA; CDR2 reads FQGNSA. CDR3 sequence reads: CASTTKHSGSELNIQYF. The DNA for the CDR3 is TGTGCCAGCACCACTAAACACAGCGGGAGCGAATTAAACATTCAGTACTTC.

Turning to this clone: The same CDR3 arises from other DNA sequences in this sample as well. V usage is TRBV28 and J usage is TRBJ1-1; D remains unclear. The CDR3 spans 13 residues. The germline V and J ends were trimmed by 3 bases and 0 bases, with 5 bases remaining between them. The V gene's germline CDR1 is MDHEN and CDR2 SYDVKM. The CDR3 region is CASSFGLNTEAFF. CDR3 sequence (DNA): TGTGCCAGCAGTTTCGGGTTGAACACTGAAGCTTTCTTT.

The chain recombines TRBV5-1 with TRBJ2-2, with TRBD2 matching 11 bases. J lost 7 bases, V lost 6 bases, and 14 bases had no gene match. The CDR3 totals 17 residues. CDR1 and CDR2 from the germline V gene are SGHRS and YFSETQ. This CDR3 is CASNKGLAGGWSGELFF. The DNA for the CDR3 is TGCGCCAGCAATAAGGGCCTAGCGGGAGGATGGAGCGGGGAGCTGTTTTTT. Full variable domain (outside the CDR3, taken from reference TRBV5-1 and TRBJ2-2): KAGVTQTPRYLIKTRGQQVTLSCSPISGHRSVSWYQQTPGQGLQFLFEYFSETQRNKGNFPGRFSGRQFSNSRSEMNVSTLELGDSALYLCASNKGLAGGWSGELFFGEGSRLTVL.

The chain employs TRBV9 and TRBJ2-4; either TRBD1 or TRBD2 may fit D (5 bases each). The CDR3 loop spans 15 amino acids. V was shortened by 4 bases and J by 5 bases, with 16 bases between the two germline ends. Germline V gives CDR1 SGDLS, CDR2 YYNGEE. As DNA, the CDR3 is TGTGCCAGCAGCTTCGGTGGGGGTTCCCAAAACATTCAGTACTTC. Translating gives CASSFGGGSQNIQYF.

The gene calls are TRBV7-6 and TRBJ1-3, with D perhaps matching TRBD1 (5 bases). V shed 3 bases and J shed 0 bases, with 9 bases lying between them. CDR3 length: 15 amino acids. Germline V gives CDR1 SGHVS, CDR2 FNYEAQ. The chain's CDR3 is CASSFDRDSGNTIYF. CDR3 sequence (DNA): TGTGCCAGCAGCTTTGACAGAGACTCTGGAAACACCATATATTTT.